The 28 T cell receptor beta chains below come from one sample, sequenced in a study of spatial heterogeneity in lung cancer. The time point is: sample taken at primary tumor resection. Frozen PBMC, nontumor lung or tumor provided whole RNA, which was sequenced unsorted. Using its own MiXCR run on the 5' RACE reads, TCRdb lists one record per CDR3 protein. The table has under 40,000 distinct CDR3 sequences, under 6.5% seen once. Sequencing was performed on PBMCs, taken at surgery. These receptors originate from a male donor with early-stage non-small cell lung cancer.

As to this clonotype: A much larger clone differs from this one at a single base, so this may be a read error. The chain combines TRBV5-1 with TRBJ2-3; D remains ambiguous. Germline values: CDR1 SGHRS, CDR2 YFSETQ. V lost 3 bases to trimming and J lost 6 bases, with 14 bases between them. The CDR3 covers 14 residues. The CDR3: CASSSLGFTDTQYF. CDR3 DNA: TGCGCCAGCAGCTCCTTGGGGTTTACGGATACGCAGTATTTT. Full variable domain (rest looked up from reference TRBV5-1 and TRBJ2-3): KAGVTQTPRYLIKTRGQQVTLSCSPISGHRSVSWYQQTPGQGLQFLFEYFSETQRNKGNFPGRFSGRQFSNSRSEMNVSTLELGDSALYLCASSSLGFTDTQYFGPGTRLTVL.

Many counts were recorded for this clonotype. The chain couples TRBV12-3 or TRBV12-4 to TRBJ1-6; TRBD1 matches 9 bases. The CDR3 runs to 16 residues. The J segment lost 5 bases and the V segment lost 6 bases, leaving 8 bases of the junction unmatched. CDR3 amino acids: CASSDGTGRHNSPLHF. In nucleotides, the CDR3 is TGTGCCAGCAGCGATGGGACAGGGCGGCATAATTCACCCCTCCACTTT.

Details on this clonotype: Mismatch with germline at one junction end may stem from a read error. This rearrangement joins TRBV9 to TRBJ2-6, with D uncertain. Germline values: CDR1 SGDLS, CDR2 YYNGEE. This CDR3 contains 15 residues. CDR3 bases: TGTGACAGCAGCGCCGTGAGCTCTGGGGCCAACGTCCTGACTTTC. Protein product: CDSSAVSSGANVLTF.

Here the CDR3 reads CASSKGTGLDQPQHF. The CDR3 nucleotides read TGTGCCAGCAGCAAGGGGACAGGCCTCGACCAGCCCCAGCATTTT. V is TRBV21-1 and J is TRBJ1-5; the D call of TRBD1 is as the table states it, not checked on the DNA. TRBV21-1 is noted as a pseudogene. The CDR3 loop spans 15 amino acids.

The genes are TRBV28 and TRBJ2-5, with D tentatively TRBD2 (6 bases). The CDR3 has 15 residues. V was cut by 6 bases and J by 1 base, with 15 bases left in between. The germline gives CDR1 MDHEN, CDR2 SYDVKM. The CDR3 bases are TGTGCCAGCAGCGCTCCTAGCGCCACCCAAGAGACCCAGTACTTC. Protein product: CASSAPSATQETQYF. The whole variable domain, remainder taken from reference TRBV28 and TRBJ2-5, is DVKVTQSSRYLVKRTGEKVFLECVQDMDHENMFWYRQDPGLGLRLIYFSYDVKMKEKGDIPEGYSVSREKKERFSLILESASTNQTSMYLCASSAPSATQETQYFGPGTRLLVL.

This clonotype was recorded at least ten times. The CDR3 coding sequence is TGTGCCAGCAATCATTTCAGAGCAGGAGTAGAAGCTTTCTTT. It specifies CASNHFRAGVEAFF. The chain is built from TRBV11-2 and TRBJ1-1; D is uncertain. V lost 7 bases, J lost 8 bases, and 20 bases lay in between. This CDR3 contains 14 residues. Germline V gene sequence: CDR1 SGHAT, CDR2 FQNNGV.

V and J are TRBV7-2 and TRBJ2-7, with 12 bases lining up with TRBD1. The V gene end was trimmed by 5 bases and the J gene end by 7 bases; junction bases not matched to a gene: 9. CDR1 and CDR2 from the germline V gene are SGHTA and FQGNSA. This CDR3 has 15 amino acids. The CDR3, as DNA: TGTGCCAGCAGCGGACCCGGGACAGGGGGCTGGGAGCAGTACTTC. Translating it yields CASSGPGTGGWEQYF. The full variable domain, its missing parts supplied by reference TRBV7-2 and TRBJ2-7, is GAGVSQSPSNKVTEKGKDVELRCDPISGHTALYWYRQSLGQGLEFLIYFQGNSAPDKSGLPSDRFSAERTGGSVSTLTIQRTQQEDSAVYLCASSGPGTGGWEQYFGPGTRLTVT.

This clonotype has a count of ten or more. The chain combines TRBV2 with TRBJ2-1; 8 bases are a match to TRBD2. Germline CDR1 and CDR2: SNHLY and FYNNEI. Trimming removed 4 bases from V and 1 base from J; junction bases left unmatched: 9. This CDR3 contains 17 residues. CDR3 in DNA: TGTGCCAGCAGTGGGGTTAGCGGGGCCACTTCCTACAATGAGCAGTTCTTC. As protein: CASSGVSGATSYNEQFF.

In its sample, this clonotype was seen many times. The chain links TRBV30 to TRBJ2-7; D not resolved. V shed 3 bases and J shed 4 bases, with 7 bases lying between them. The CDR3 extends over 11 amino acids. Germline V gene lookup returns CDR1 GTSNPN and CDR2 SVGIG (reference sequence). CDR3 loop: CAWSEIYEQYF. CDR3 sequence (DNA): TGTGCCTGGAGCGAGATTTACGAGCAGTACTTC.

This clonotype was counted ten times or more. The rearrangement joins TRBV12-3 or TRBV12-4 to TRBJ2-7; D is perhaps TRBD1 or TRBD2 (5 bases each). CDR3 size: 13 residues. Trimming shortened V by 2 bases and J by 2 bases, and 7 bases separated the two germline ends. CDR3 in amino acids: CASSLQGPYEQYF. CDR3 sequence (DNA): TGTGCCAGCAGTTTACAGGGACCCTACGAGCAGTACTTC.

This sequence joins TRBV6-2 or TRBV6-3 and TRBJ2-3, with a weak D call TRBD2 (5 bases). Germline CDR1 reads MNHEY; CDR2 reads SVGEGT. V was pared by 5 bases and J by 4 bases, with 16 bases between. CDR3 size: 15 residues. In DNA, the CDR3 is TGTGCCAGCAGTCCGCGTAGGCCAGCGGCAGATACGCAGTATTTT. It codes for CASSPRRPAADTQYF.

This clonotype was counted only a few times. The chain carries TRBV5-4 and TRBJ2-6; 7 nucleotides align to TRBD2. The V segment lost 4 bases and the J segment 0 bases; nucleotides outside the gene matches: 7. Per germline, CDR1 SGHNT and CDR2 YYREEE (reference sequence). The CDR3 is 17 amino acids. The CDR3 protein is CASSGEGLLSGANVLTF. For the CDR3, the DNA is TGTGCCAGCAGCGGGGAGGGGCTCCTCTCTGGGGCCAACGTCCTGACTTTC.

There are many counts of this clonotype. The chain joins TRBV28 to TRBJ1-1; D is possibly TRBD1 (6 bases). V was cut by 3 bases and J by 0 bases, with 14 bases left in between. CDR1 and CDR2 (germline): MDHEN, SYDVKM. CDR3 size: 16 residues. CDR3 bases: TGTGCCAGCAGTTTGGAAAGGGGGTGGATGAACACTGAAGCTTTCTTT. It encodes CASSLERGWMNTEAFF.

In its sample, this clonotype was seen many times. V usage is TRBV30 and J usage is TRBJ2-3; D gene unclear. The V end was cut by 4 bases, the J end by 1 base, with 12 bases between. Germline V lookup: CDR1 GTSNPN, CDR2 SVGIG (reference sequence). The CDR3 consists of 14 residues. The CDR3 DNA follows: TGTGCCTGGAAAAGGGTCACGCGCACAGATACGCAGTATTTT. Residues: CAWKRVTRTDTQYF.

This clonotype was found many times. The chain carries TRBV29-1 and TRBJ2-7; D is uncertain. This CDR3 has 11 amino acids. Germline CDR1 is SQVTM and CDR2 is ANQGSEA. The germline V and J ends were trimmed by 5 bases and 5 bases, with 10 bases remaining between them. CDR3 protein: CSVSPGDEQYF. DNA of the CDR3: TGCAGCGTTTCCCCCGGAGACGAGCAGTACTTC.

V is TRBV4-1 and J is TRBJ2-3; 9 bases agree with TRBD1. The CDR3 has 16 amino acids. Trimming cost V 4 bases and J 4 bases; bases outside gene matches: 9. The germline gives CDR1 MGHRA, CDR2 YSYEKL. CDR3 region: CASSRLPGQGPDTQYF. CDR3 DNA sequence: TGCGCCAGCAGCCGCCTACCGGGACAGGGACCAGATACGCAGTATTTT.

This clonotype was recorded at least ten times. Written as DNA, the CDR3 is TGTGCCAGCAGTGAGTTCCTAGGGGACAGGGGCTACGAGCAGTACTTC. Its protein is CASSEFLGDRGYEQYF. The rearrangement uses TRBV2 and TRBJ2-7, with TRBD1 matching 10 bases. Germline loops: CDR1 SNHLY, CDR2 FYNNEI. The CDR3 sequence is 16 residues long. Germline trimming cut 3 bases from V and 3 bases from J; bases unmatched to any gene: 8.

This clonotype has a count of ten or more. The CDR3 loop reads CASSQVDRRPNEKLFF. In DNA, the CDR3 is TGCGCCAGCAGCCAAGTTGACAGGAGGCCCAATGAAAAACTGTTTTTT. V is TRBV4-1 and J is TRBJ1-4, with D possibly being TRBD1 (6 bases). The CDR3 is 16 residues long. The V end was cut by 1 base, the J end by 5 bases, with 14 bases between. CDR1 is MGHRA and CDR2 is YSYEKL in the germline V gene.

This chain links TRBV7-8 with TRBJ1-6; D may be TRBD1 (5 bases). The CDR3 consists of 17 residues. Between the trimmed V and J ends, which lost 4 bases and 4 bases, there was a span of 17 bases. Germline-derived CDR1 and CDR2 are SGHVS and FQNEAQ. This chain's CDR3 is CASSYRLGQTYNSPLHF. The CDR3 DNA is TGTGCCAGCAGCTACCGGCTCGGACAAACTTATAATTCACCCCTCCACTTT.

This clonotype was counted ten times or more. The chain recombines TRBV7-2 with TRBJ2-7; D call uncertain. V dropped 6 bases and J dropped 4 bases, with 7 bases sitting between them. Germline loops: CDR1 SGHTA, CDR2 FQGNSA. There are 11 residues in the CDR3. The CDR3 reads CASSRRYEQYF. The CDR3 nucleotides are TGTGCCAGCAGTCGACGTTACGAGCAGTACTTC.

Only a few counts were recorded for this clonotype. This rearrangement joins TRBV5-1 to TRBJ1-1; D might be TRBD1 (5 bases). Germline lookup yields CDR1 SGHRS and CDR2 YFSETQ. Between the trimmed V and J ends, which lost 1 base and 9 bases, there was a span of 16 bases. The CDR3 covers 14 residues. The CDR3 DNA follows: TGCGCCAGCAGCTTGACAGGCGACGGTATGAAAGCTTTCTTT. Its protein product is CASSLTGDGMKAFF.

This chain uses TRBV19 with TRBJ1-1; D perhaps matches TRBD1 (5 bases). The V and J ends lost 4 bases and 0 bases respectively, with 15 bases between them. CDR3 length equals 16 residues. Germline loops: CDR1 LNHDA, CDR2 SQIVND (reference sequence). The CDR3 is CASSTQTDGMNTEAFF. In nucleotides, the CDR3 is TGTGCCAGTAGTACACAGACAGACGGAATGAACACTGAAGCTTTCTTT.

V and J are TRBV12-3 or TRBV12-4 and TRBJ2-4; tentatively, D is TRBD1 (6 bases). Trimming stripped 9 bases from V and 7 bases from J, with 22 bases between. The CDR3 runs to 15 residues. The CDR3 loop reads CASTWTVGSINIQYF. The CDR3 DNA reads as TGTGCCAGTACGTGGACAGTCGGTTCAATCAACATTCAGTACTTC.

This clonotype occurred many times. The CDR3: CSARFLETQYF. DNA for the CDR3: TGCAGTGCTAGGTTTCTGGAGACCCAGTACTTC. This chain uses TRBV20-1 with TRBJ2-5; D is unresolved. CDR1 is DFQATT and CDR2 is SNEGSKA in the germline V gene (reference sequence). The CDR3 is made up of 11 amino acids. Trimming took 3 bases from V and 5 from J, leaving 7 bases between them.

This clonotype has a handful of counts. The chain carries TRBV2 and TRBJ2-2; 7 bases match TRBD1. Germline V gene lookup returns CDR1 SNHLY and CDR2 FYNNEI. The CDR3 totals 16 residues. Losses at the gene ends were 4 bases for V and 8 bases for J; bases not matched to a gene: 13. The DNA of the CDR3 is TGTGCCAGCAGTGGACAGGGACCTGTGGCGGAGGGGGAGCTGTTTTTT. Its translation is CASSGQGPVAEGELFF.

This clonotype was observed at least ten times. The J gene is TRBJ2-1, the V gene TRBV6-6, with TRBD2 identical over 7 bases. The ends lost 5 bases at V and 2 bases at J; junction bases unmatched: 6. This CDR3 is built from 15 residues. CDR1 is MNHNY and CDR2 is SVGAGI in the germline V gene (reference sequence). The CDR3 here is CASSVGGVAYNEQFF. CDR3 nucleotide sequence: TGTGCCAGCAGTGTGGGGGGGGTTGCCTACAATGAGCAGTTCTTC.

This clonotype has at least ten counts. The chain couples TRBV14 to TRBJ2-2; 9 positions match TRBD1. This CDR3 comprises 20 residues. Germline CDR1 and CDR2: SGHDN and FVKESK. V lost 5 bases to trimming and J lost 3 bases; unmatched junction nucleotides: 19. In DNA, the CDR3 is TGTGCCAGCAGCTCACAGGGGGCGTTGAGTCCTTTTGGGGACACCGGGGAGCTGTTTTTT. Translating it yields CASSSQGALSPFGDTGELFF.

This clonotype appeared many times. V is TRBV7-2 and J is TRBJ1-2, with 7 nucleotides matching TRBD1. CDR3 size: 18 residues. Germline V CDR1 and CDR2: SGHTA, FQGNSA. V lost 5 bases and J lost 1; bases outside the gene matches: 16. CDR3 loop: CASSAAPTGPLHNYGYTF. The CDR3 nucleotides read TGTGCCAGCAGCGCGGCGCCGACAGGGCCGCTTCATAACTATGGCTACACCTTC.